A selection of T cell receptor beta chains follows, all from one sample in a study of OX40 agonist ivuxolimab in advanced cancers. Produced via immunoSEQ multiplex PCR; TCRdb's table is partial and in-frame only. The sample holds tens of thousands of clones; roughly 90% are singletons and the top ten take roughly 13%. Here the sequenced sample was CD4+ or CD8+ T cells sorted from blood, taken in a trial of the OX40 agonist ivuxolimab. The receptors come from an adult with an advanced solid tumor such as melanoma, head and neck, liver or kidney cancer. Both conserved end residues are part of each CDR3. The D gene is left open where the match is weak. Part of the rows lack a size; the others show once, few, many or a class for expanded clones.

-,-,TRBJ1-5,TRBV2,12,CASRGEGQPQHF,TGTGCCAGCAGGGGTGAAGGCCAGCCCCAGCATTTT
TRBD1,-,TRBJ2-1,TRBV19,16,CASSKGPGGSYNEQFF,TGTGCCAGTAGTAAAGGTCCAGGGGGCTCCTACAATGAGCAGTTCTTC
TRBD1,once,TRBJ2-7,TRBV7-6,14,CASTLGTESHEQYF,TGTGCCAGCACCTTAGGGACAGAAAGCCACGAGCAGTACTTC
-,-,TRBJ1-5,TRBV6-5,14,CASSVQSSNQPQHF,TGTGCCAGCAGTGTACAGAGTAGCAATCAGCCCCAGCATTTT
-,-,TRBJ1-4,TRBV4-1,16,CASSQVRRSLNEKLFF,TGCGCCAGCAGCCAAGTGAGGCGAAGTCTTAATGAAAAACTGTTTTTT
TRBD1,-,TRBJ2-7,TRBV11-1,15,CASSSRDRASYEQYF,TGTGCCAGCAGCTCCCGGGACAGGGCCTCCTACGAGCAGTACTTC
-,-,TRBJ1-2,TRBV5-5,13,CASSLEAFLDYTF,TGTGCCAGCAGCTTGGAGGCTTTCCTGGACTACACCTTC
-,-,TRBJ2-2,TRBV5-1,14,CASSLGQEYGELFF,TGCGCCAGCAGCTTGGGACAGGAATACGGGGAGCTGTTTTTT
TRBD1,-,TRBJ1-3,TRBV27,17,CASSSLGQANSGNTIYF,TGTGCCAGCAGTTCCTTGGGACAGGCTAACTCTGGAAACACCATATATTTT
-,-,TRBJ1-5,TRBV7-9,13,CASSFSTIQPQHF,TGTGCCAGCAGCTTCTCGACTATTCAGCCCCAGCATTTT
-,-,TRBJ2-5,TRBV28,13,CASSLRQTETQYF,TGTGCCAGCAGTTTAAGGCAGACGGAGACCCAGTACTTC
TRBD1,-,TRBJ2-1,TRBV4-2,15,CASSLGTGRRNEQFF,TGTGCCAGCAGCTTGGGGACAGGACGGCGCAATGAGCAGTTCTTC
TRBD1,-,TRBJ2-3,TRBV12-5,15,CASGYWTGSTDTQYF,TGTGCTAGTGGTTATTGGACAGGGAGCACAGATACGCAGTATTTT
TRBD1,-,TRBJ1-2,TRBV6-5,15,CASRQGAFANYGYTF,TGTGCCAGCAGACAGGGGGCGTTTGCTAACTATGGCTACACCTTC
-,-,TRBJ2-7,TRBV11-3,12,CASSGPGGEQYF,TGTGCCAGCAGCGGGCCTGGGGGCGAGCAGTACTTC
TRBD1,-,TRBJ2-7,TRBV6-6,14,CASSYSDRLYEQYF,TGTGCCAGCAGTTACTCGGACAGGTTGTACGAGCAGTACTTC
TRBD1,-,TRBJ2-1,TRBV7-2,18,CASSSPVGDRGPHNEQFF,TGTGCCAGCAGCTCCCCAGTGGGGGACAGGGGGCCCCACAATGAGCAGTTCTTC
-,-,TRBJ1-5,TRBV4-1,15,CASSQRRDTGSAQHF,TGCGCCAGCAGCCAACGCCGGGACACCGGCTCAGCCCAGCATTTT
-,-,TRBJ1-6,TRBV15,16,CATSREPSSYNSPLHF,TGTGCCACCAGCAGAGAACCGAGCTCCTATAATTCACCCCTCCACTTT
TRBD2,-,TRBJ2-3,TRBV5-1,16,CASSLRLALSTDTQYF,TGCGCCAGCAGCCTCCGACTAGCACTTAGCACAGATACGCAGTATTTT
-,-,TRBJ2-5,TRBV5-8,13,CASSFGHQETQYF,TGTGCCAGCAGCTTTGGCCACCAAGAGACCCAGTACTTC
-,-,TRBJ2-7,TRBV23-1,10,CASSLYEQYF,TGCGCCAGCAGTCTCTACGAGCAGTACTTC
TRBD1,-,TRBJ2-7,TRBV4-2,15,CASSLSGQVTYEQYF,TGTGCCAGCAGCCTCTCGGGACAGGTAACCTACGAGCAGTACTTC
-,-,TRBJ2-1,TRBV5-5,15,CASEPGLGLYNEQFF,TGTGCCAGCGAACCTGGGCTAGGTCTATACAATGAGCAGTTCTTC
-,-,TRBJ2-2,TRBV4-1,15,CASSQVTKYTGELFF,TGCGCCAGCAGCCAAGTGACTAAATACACCGGGGAGCTGTTTTTT
-,-,TRBJ2-6,TRBV27,14,CASSLFSGANVLTF,TGTGCCAGCAGTTTATTCTCTGGGGCCAACGTCCTGACTTTC
TRBD1,-,TRBJ2-7,TRBV4-2,14,CASSPPTGSYEQYF,TGTGCCAGCAGCCCGCCGACAGGGAGCTACGAGCAGTACTTC
-,-,TRBJ2-7,TRBV11-2,17,CASSWRGGRLGSYEQYF,TGTGCCAGCAGCTGGAGGGGGGGGCGTCTGGGCTCCTACGAGCAGTACTTC